This T cell receptor beta chain was obtained from a study of T cells in Graves' hyperthyroidism and ophthalmopathy. The ends lost 3 bases at V and 1 base at J; junction bases unmatched: 12. The CDR3 runs to 18 residues. CDR1 and CDR2 from the germline V gene are DFQATT and SNEGSKA (reference sequence). The source material, RNA transcripts, was used to amplify TCR beta CDR3 regions. RT-PCR in the first round (using the HTBI primer set) targeted the TCR CDR3. MiXCR was run by TCRdb on the multiplex PCR reads, yielding one entry per CDR3 protein. The top ten clones hold over 20% of a sample with 150,000 to 200,000 distinct CDR3 sequences, 9.4% of them seen once. This clonotype has ten or more counts.

The sequencing sample was made of blood. The receptor was isolated from a woman younger than 30 with Graves' hyperthyroidism that later progressed to Graves' ophthalmopathy. J is TRBJ1-5 and V is TRBV20-1; 10 bases are a match to TRBD1. In nucleotides, the CDR3 is TGCAGTGCTAGTACCGGGACAGGGGATTTTCAGAGCAATCAGCCCCAGCATTTT. Amino acid sequence: CSASTGTGDFQSNQPQHF.